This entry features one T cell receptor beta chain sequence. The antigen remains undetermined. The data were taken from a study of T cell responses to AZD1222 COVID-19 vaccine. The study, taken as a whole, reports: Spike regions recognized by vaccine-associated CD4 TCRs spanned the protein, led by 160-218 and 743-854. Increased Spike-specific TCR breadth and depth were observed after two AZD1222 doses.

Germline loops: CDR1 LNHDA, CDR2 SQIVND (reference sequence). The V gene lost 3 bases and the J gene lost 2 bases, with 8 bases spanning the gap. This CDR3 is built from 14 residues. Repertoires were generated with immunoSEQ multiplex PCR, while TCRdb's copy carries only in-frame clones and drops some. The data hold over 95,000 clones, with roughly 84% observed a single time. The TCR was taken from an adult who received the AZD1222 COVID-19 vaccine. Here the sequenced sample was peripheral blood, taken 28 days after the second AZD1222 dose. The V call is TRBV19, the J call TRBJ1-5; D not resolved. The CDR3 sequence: CASSISRGNQPQHF. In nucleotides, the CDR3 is TGTGCCAGTAGTATCAGTAGGGGCAATCAGCCCCAGCATTTT.